The next 20 T cell receptor beta chains were all read from a single sample in a study of control samples from healthy donors and cancer patients. Method: immunoSEQ multiplex PCR; TCRdb's copy keeps in-frame clones and lacks some. The sample lists some 110,000 clones; 75% to 90% were seen once. Sequencing input: PBMCs. These receptors came from a woman between 50 and 59 years old with colorectal cancer.

This chain joins TRBV18 and TRBJ1-6, with D maybe TRBD1 (6 bases). CDR1 KGHSH and CDR2 LQKENI come from the germline V gene. The germline V and J ends were trimmed by 3 bases and 8 bases, with 20 bases remaining between them. The CDR3 has 17 residues. DNA for the CDR3: TGTGCCAGCTCACCGGAACAGGGCGGTTCACCCCATTCACCCCTCCACTTT. Translation gives CASSPEQGGSPHSPLHF.

The chain combines TRBV5-6 with TRBJ2-4; 7 nucleotides agree with TRBD1. The CDR3 sequence is 14 residues long. With V trimmed by 2 bases and J by 6 bases, 5 bases remained unmatched. From germline, CDR1 is SGHDT and CDR2 YYEEEE. The CDR3 nucleotides read TGTGCCAGCAGCTTCTCATACAGGGGAAACATTCAGTACTTC. Protein product: CASSFSYRGNIQYF.

This chain uses TRBV10-3 with TRBJ1-2, with unresolved D. The CDR3 is 14 amino acids. Germline V CDR1 and CDR2: ENHRY, SYGVKD. The V end lost 5 bases, the J end lost 8 bases, and 18 bases lay between the germline ends. CDR3 nucleotide sequence: TGTGCCATCAGTATAAGTGGGGAACAAGGAGGCTACACCTTC. Translated, it gives CAISISGEQGGYTF.

This clone was counted once. V gene TRBV19 combines with J gene TRBJ2-6; D unclear. Germline V gene sequence: CDR1 LNHDA, CDR2 SQIVND (reference sequence). The CDR3 spans 17 residues. The ends were cut back, 5 bases at V and 0 bases at J, with 14 bases in the middle. In DNA form, the CDR3 reads TGTGCCAGTAGTTCCCGGCGGATCGACTCTGGGGCCAACGTCCTGACTTTC. This encodes CASSSRRIDSGANVLTF.

This clone appeared once. The chain recombines TRBV9 with TRBJ1-2; tentative D call: TRBD1 (6 bases). V dropped 4 bases and J dropped 6 bases, with 19 bases sitting between them. In germline, CDR1 is SGDLS, CDR2 YYNGEE. This CDR3 is built from 15 residues. The CDR3 DNA reads TGTGCCAGCAGCACCCGTACCGGGACAATCCATGGCTACACCTTC. Amino acids: CASSTRTGTIHGYTF.

The chain uses TRBV11-2 and TRBJ1-6, with D possibly being TRBD1 (5 bases). V was trimmed by 1 base and J by 10 bases, leaving 14 bases between them. The CDR3 spans 15 residues. Germline loops: CDR1 SGHAT, CDR2 FQNNGV. The CDR3, as DNA: TGTGCCAGCAGCTTAGTTGGGGACGCGGGATCACCCCTCCACTTT. Its translation is CASSLVGDAGSPLHF.

The V and J genes are TRBV5-1 and TRBJ1-2; no clear D. The V gene lost 1 base and the J gene lost 4 bases, with 11 bases spanning the gap. The CDR3 length is 14 residues. Germline V lookup: CDR1 SGHRS, CDR2 YFSETQ. The CDR3 region has the DNA TGCGCCAGCAGCTTGTCCCGTACGGCCTATGGCTACACCTTC. Protein sequence: CASSLSRTAYGYTF.

The chain recombines TRBV10-3 with TRBJ1-5, with a tentative D call TRBD1 (5 bases). CDR3 length equals 13 residues. V lost 6 bases to trimming and J lost 2 bases, with 8 bases between them. In germline, CDR1 is ENHRY, CDR2 SYGVKD. CDR3 coding DNA: TGTGCCATCAGCAGGGATGGCAATCAGCCCCAGCATTTT. Translation gives CAISRDGNQPQHF.

This chain uses TRBV3-1 (or the pseudogene TRBV3-2) with TRBJ2-3; D is perhaps TRBD1 (5 bases). Per germline, CDR1 LGHDT and CDR2 YNNKEL (reference sequence). The CDR3 is 12 residues long. V was clipped by 7 bases and J by 4 bases, with 9 bases between them. The CDR3, as DNA: TGTGCCAGCAAGTCAGGGTCAGATACGCAGTATTTT. Protein product: CASKSGSDTQYF.

The chain couples TRBV21-1 to TRBJ2-2; TRBD2, the table's D call, lacks a check against the DNA. TRBV21-1 is a documented pseudogene. The CDR3 loop spans 14 amino acids. CDR3 in amino acids: CASSSPTDGRGAVF. DNA for the CDR3: TGTGCCAGCAGCTCCCCAACGGATGGCCGGGGAGCTGTTTTT.

The gene calls are TRBV30 and TRBJ2-2; maybe TRBD2 (6 bases). Germline V gene lookup returns CDR1 GTSNPN and CDR2 SVGIG (reference sequence). Deletions cut 0 bases from V and 6 bases from J, with 8 bases between. This CDR3 is built from 13 residues. Here the CDR3 DNA reads TGTGCCTGGAGTGTACGCGGGGCCGGGGAGCTGTTTTTT. Its protein is CAWSVRGAGELFF.

The chain joins TRBV28 to TRBJ2-7; D may match TRBD1 or TRBD2 (5 bases each). The CDR3 covers 12 residues. CDR1 and CDR2 from the germline V gene are MDHEN and SYDVKM. V was pared by 8 bases and J by 4 bases, with 12 bases between. The CDR3 DNA reads as TGTGCCAGCCGACTATCAGGGTACGAGCAGTACTTC. Amino acids: CASRLSGYEQYF. The variable domain in full, with the rest retrieved from reference TRBV28 and TRBJ2-7, is DVKVTQSSRYLVKRTGEKVFLECVQDMDHENMFWYRQDPGLGLRLIYFSYDVKMKEKGDIPEGYSVSREKKERFSLILESASTNQTSMYLCASRLSGYEQYFGPGTRLTVT.

The genes are TRBV6-8 and TRBJ1-5; the match to TRBD1 covers 7 bases. Per the germline V gene, CDR1 is MNHGY and CDR2 is SAAAGT. This CDR3 is 19 amino acids long. V was clipped by 8 bases and J by 5 bases; unmatched bases: 24. DNA for the CDR3: TGTGCCAGCGGTTCAAGATGCACAACAGGGGCATCTATTGATCAGCCCCAGCATTTT. Encoded protein: CASGSRCTTGASIDQPQHF.

This clone appeared a single time. The chain joins TRBV30 to TRBJ1-5, with TRBD1 as a possible D gene (5 bases). V was shortened by 2 bases and J by 3 bases, with 11 bases between the two germline ends. Looked up from germline, CDR1 is GTSNPN and CDR2 is SVGIG (reference sequence). The CDR3 length is 14 residues. CDR3 protein: CAWSFQGSNQPQHF. The CDR3 nucleotides read TGTGCCTGGAGTTTCCAGGGTTCCAATCAGCCCCAGCATTTT.

The chain recombines TRBV4-2 with TRBJ2-1, with 11 bases fitting TRBD2. V shed 0 bases and J 4 bases; nucleotides not matched to a gene: 8. Germline V gene data show CDR1 as LGHNA and CDR2 as YNFKEQ. The CDR3 has 18 residues. CDR3 DNA: TGTGCCAGCAGCCAAGATAGCATAGCGGGAGGGGGTTACAATGAGCAGTTCTTC. This codes for CASSQDSIAGGGYNEQFF.

The chain employs TRBV28 and TRBJ1-2; no clear D gene. From germline, CDR1 is MDHEN and CDR2 SYDVKM. CDR3 length: 17 amino acids. V gave up 3 bases and J gave up 0 bases, with 17 bases separating them. The CDR3 region is CASSLPGRVGPNYGYTF. CDR3 DNA: TGTGCCAGCAGTTTGCCCGGGAGGGTCGGGCCTAACTATGGCTACACCTTC.

The V call is TRBV7-6, the J call TRBJ2-6; D call uncertain. The CDR3 loop spans 16 amino acids. V was shortened by 2 bases and J by 0 bases, with 8 bases between the two germline ends. Germline lookup yields CDR1 SGHVS and CDR2 FNYEAQ. CDR3 DNA: TGTGCCAGCAGCTTAATATCCAACTCTGGGGCCAACGTCCTGACTTTC. This translates into CASSLISNSGANVLTF.

This chain's CDR3 is CASSLVSHPEQFF. In DNA, the CDR3 is TGTGCCAGCAGCTTAGTCTCTCACCCTGAGCAGTTCTTC. V is TRBV11-2 and J is TRBJ2-1; unclear D gene. The CDR3 is 13 residues long. Germline lookup yields CDR1 SGHAT and CDR2 FQNNGV. Trimming left V 1 base short and J 9 bases short, with 10 bases between.

J is TRBJ1-1 and V is TRBV5-1, with D uncertain. This CDR3 is built from 14 residues. In germline, CDR1 is SGHRS, CDR2 YFSETQ. Trimming cost V 4 bases and J 1 base, with 11 bases left between them. The CDR3 reads CASSPSTANTEAFF. The DNA of the CDR3 is TGCGCCAGCAGCCCGTCAACAGCGAACACTGAAGCTTTCTTT.

This clone was detected only once. The chain recombines TRBV5-8 with TRBJ2-7, with a weak D call TRBD1 (5 bases). CDR3 length equals 15 residues. Germline V gene sequence: CDR1 SGHTS, CDR2 YDEGEE. Trimming removed 1 base at V and 2 bases at J, with 13 bases between. CDR3 DNA: TGTGCCAGCAGCTTGCAGCGCGACAGAGCCTACGAGCAGTACTTC. It is translated as CASSLQRDRAYEQYF.